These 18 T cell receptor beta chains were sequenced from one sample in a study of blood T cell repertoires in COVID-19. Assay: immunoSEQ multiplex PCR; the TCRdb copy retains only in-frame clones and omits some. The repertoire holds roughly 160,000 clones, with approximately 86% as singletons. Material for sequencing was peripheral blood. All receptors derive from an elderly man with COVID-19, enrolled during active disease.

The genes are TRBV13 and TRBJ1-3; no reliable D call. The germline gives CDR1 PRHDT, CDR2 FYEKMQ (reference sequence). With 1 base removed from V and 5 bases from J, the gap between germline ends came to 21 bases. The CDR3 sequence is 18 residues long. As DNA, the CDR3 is TGTGCCAGCAGCTTAGATACGGCGGGCACGGTCGGCAGAAACACCATATATTTT. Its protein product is CASSLDTAGTVGRNTIYF.

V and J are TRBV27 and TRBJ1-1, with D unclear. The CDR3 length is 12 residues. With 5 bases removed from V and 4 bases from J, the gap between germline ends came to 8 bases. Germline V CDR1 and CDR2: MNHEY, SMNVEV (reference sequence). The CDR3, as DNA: TGTGCCAGCAGTACGGGTCGCACTGAAGCTTTCTTT. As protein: CASSTGRTEAFF.

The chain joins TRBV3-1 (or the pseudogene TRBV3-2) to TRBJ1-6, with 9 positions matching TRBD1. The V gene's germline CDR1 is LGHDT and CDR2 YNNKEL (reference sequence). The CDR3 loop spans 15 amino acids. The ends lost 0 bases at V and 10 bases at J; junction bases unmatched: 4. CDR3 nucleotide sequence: TGTGCCAGCAGCCAAGAGGGACAGGGTGGCTCACCCCTCCACTTT. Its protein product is CASSQEGQGGSPLHF.

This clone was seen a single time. CDR3 sequence reads: CASRVSQGLTEAFF. CDR3 bases: TGTGCCAGCAGGGTGTCACAGGGGCTCACTGAAGCTTTCTTT. This sequence joins TRBV6-5 and TRBJ1-1, with 7 bases lining up with TRBD1. This CDR3 comprises 14 residues. CDR1 and CDR2 from the germline V gene are MNHEY and SVGAGI. The trim removed 6 bases at V and 4 bases at J, leaving 8 bases unmatched.

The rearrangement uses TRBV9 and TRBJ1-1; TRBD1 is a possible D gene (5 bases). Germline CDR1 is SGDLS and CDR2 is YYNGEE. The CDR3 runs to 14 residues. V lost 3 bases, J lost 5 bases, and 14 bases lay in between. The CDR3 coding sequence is TGTGCCAGCAGCGCGACAACCCAGGGAACTGAAGCTTTCTTT. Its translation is CASSATTQGTEAFF.

This CDR3 is CASNAGRHPVYSNQPQHF. As DNA, the CDR3 is TGTGCCAGTAACGCGGGACGCCACCCGGTCTATAGCAATCAGCCCCAGCATTTT. V usage is TRBV19 and J usage is TRBJ1-5, with D possibly matching TRBD1 (5 bases). Trimming took off 7 bases at V and 0 bases at J, with 22 bases between the two ends. The CDR3 length is 18 residues. CDR1 and CDR2 from the germline V gene are LNHDA and SQIVND (reference sequence).

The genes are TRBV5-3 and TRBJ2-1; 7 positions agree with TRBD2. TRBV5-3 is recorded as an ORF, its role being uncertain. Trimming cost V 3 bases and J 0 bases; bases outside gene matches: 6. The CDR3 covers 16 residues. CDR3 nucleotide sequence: TGTGCCAGAAGCTCCAGCGGGGTAAGCTCCTACAATGAGCAGTTCTTC. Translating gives CARSSSGVSSYNEQFF.

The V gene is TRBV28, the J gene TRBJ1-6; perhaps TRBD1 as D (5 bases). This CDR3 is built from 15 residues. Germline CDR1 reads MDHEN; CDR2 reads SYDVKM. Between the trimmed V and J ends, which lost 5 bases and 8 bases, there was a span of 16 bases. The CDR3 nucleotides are TGTGCCAGCAGTCCCCTCCGGGGGGGGGATTCACCCCTCCACTTT. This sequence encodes CASSPLRGGDSPLHF.

CDR3 region: CASSFGRQGAQEKLFF. The CDR3 nucleotides are TGTGCCAGCAGCTTCGGTCGGCAGGGGGCCCAGGAAAAACTGTTTTTT. The chain is built from TRBV7-6 and TRBJ1-4; the match to TRBD1 covers 8 bases. V dropped 3 bases and J dropped 8; count of bases not matched to a gene: 11. From germline, CDR1 is SGHVS and CDR2 FNYEAQ. This CDR3 contains 16 residues.

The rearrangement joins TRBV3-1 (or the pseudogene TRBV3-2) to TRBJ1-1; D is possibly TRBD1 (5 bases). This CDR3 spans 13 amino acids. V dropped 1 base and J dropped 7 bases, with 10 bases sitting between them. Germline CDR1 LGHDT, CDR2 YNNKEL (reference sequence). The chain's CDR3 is CASSQASGGEAFF. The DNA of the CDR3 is TGTGCCAGCAGCCAAGCCTCCGGGGGTGAAGCTTTCTTT.

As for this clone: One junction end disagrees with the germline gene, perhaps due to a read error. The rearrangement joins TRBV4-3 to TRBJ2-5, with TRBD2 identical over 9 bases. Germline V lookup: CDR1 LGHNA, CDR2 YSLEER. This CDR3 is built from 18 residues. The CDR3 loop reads CARSHAGGGGGGRETQYF. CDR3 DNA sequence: TGCGCCCGCAGCCACGCGGGGGGCGGCGGGGGGGGCCGGGAGACCCAGTACTTC.

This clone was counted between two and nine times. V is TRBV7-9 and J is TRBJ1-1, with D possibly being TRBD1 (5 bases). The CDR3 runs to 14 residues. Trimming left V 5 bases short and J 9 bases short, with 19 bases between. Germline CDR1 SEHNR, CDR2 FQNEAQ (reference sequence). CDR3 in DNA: TGTGCCAGCAGCCGTTTTCCAGGGCCTCGGAAAGCTTTCTTT. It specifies CASSRFPGPRKAFF.

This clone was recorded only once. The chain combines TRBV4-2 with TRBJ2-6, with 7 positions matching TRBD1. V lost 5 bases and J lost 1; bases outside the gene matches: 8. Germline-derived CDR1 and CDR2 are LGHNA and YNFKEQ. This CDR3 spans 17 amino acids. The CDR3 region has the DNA TGTGCCAGCAGCGGCCGACTACAGGGGTCTGGGGCCAACGTCCTGACTTTC. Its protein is CASSGRLQGSGANVLTF.

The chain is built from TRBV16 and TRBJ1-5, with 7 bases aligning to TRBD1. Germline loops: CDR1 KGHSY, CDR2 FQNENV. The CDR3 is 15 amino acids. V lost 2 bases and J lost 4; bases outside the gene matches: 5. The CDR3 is CASSQRQGWNQPQHF. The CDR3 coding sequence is TGTGCCAGCAGCCAAAGACAGGGTTGGAATCAGCCCCAGCATTTT.

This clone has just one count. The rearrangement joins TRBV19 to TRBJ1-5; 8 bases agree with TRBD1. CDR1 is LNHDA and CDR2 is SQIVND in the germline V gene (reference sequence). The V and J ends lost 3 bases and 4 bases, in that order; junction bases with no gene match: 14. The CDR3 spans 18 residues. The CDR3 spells CASSMGPRGTGFNQPQHF. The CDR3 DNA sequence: TGTGCCAGTAGTATGGGACCCCGCGGGACAGGATTTAATCAGCCCCAGCATTTT.

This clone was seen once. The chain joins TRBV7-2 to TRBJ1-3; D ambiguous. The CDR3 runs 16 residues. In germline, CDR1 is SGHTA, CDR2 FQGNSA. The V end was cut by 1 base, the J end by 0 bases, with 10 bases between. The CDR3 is CASSLGVLYSGNTIYF. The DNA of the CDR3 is TGTGCCAGCAGCTTAGGTGTGCTATACTCTGGAAACACCATATATTTT.

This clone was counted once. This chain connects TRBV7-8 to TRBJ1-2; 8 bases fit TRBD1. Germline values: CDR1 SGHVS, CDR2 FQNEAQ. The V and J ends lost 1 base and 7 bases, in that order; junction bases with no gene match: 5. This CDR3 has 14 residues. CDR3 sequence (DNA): TGTGCCAGCAGCTTAGGCAGGGGGCAAGGTGGCTACACCTTC. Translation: CASSLGRGQGGYTF.

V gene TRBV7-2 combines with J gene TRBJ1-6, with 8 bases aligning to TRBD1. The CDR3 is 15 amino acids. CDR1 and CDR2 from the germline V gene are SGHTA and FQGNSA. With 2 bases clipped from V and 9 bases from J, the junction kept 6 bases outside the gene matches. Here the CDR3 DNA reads TGTGCCAGCAGCTTAAATGGACAGGGTGTTTCACCCCTCCACTTT. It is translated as CASSLNGQGVSPLHF.